Listed below are T cell receptor beta chains from one sample, sequenced in a study of blood T cell repertoires in COVID-19. Profiling relied on immunoSEQ multiplex PCR, and the TCRdb table lists in-frame clones only, not all of them. The table includes around 190,000 clones, roughly 84% detected once. Sample: peripheral blood. These receptors were obtained from a human donor in a cohort sampled during active COVID-19. Each CDR3 is given with its conserved first and last residue. The D gene is left open where the match is weak. Where a row states a size, it is once, few, many or the class of an expanded clone; other rows omit it.

D: NA; V: TRBV5-5; J: TRBJ2-1; length: 18; size: NA; CDR3: CASSAWKPGETQYNEQFF; DNA: TGTGCCAGCAGCGCGTGGAAACCGGGAGAAACCCAATACAATGAGCAGTTCTTC
D: TRBD1; V: TRBV30; J: TRBJ2-5; length: 12; size: NA; CDR3: CAWSVQGETQYF; DNA: TGTGCCTGGAGTGTACAGGGGGAGACCCAGTACTTC
D: NA; V: TRBV18; J: TRBJ1-1; length: 15; size: NA; CDR3: CASSPVDSTYTEAFF; DNA: TGTGCCAGCTCACCTGTTGACAGTACTTACACTGAAGCTTTCTTT
D: TRBD1; V: TRBV27; J: TRBJ2-7; length: 14; size: few; CDR3: CASSLRQGLGEQYF; DNA: TGTGCCAGCAGTTTAAGACAGGGCTTGGGGGAGCAGTACTTC
D: TRBD1; V: TRBV11-2; J: TRBJ2-7; length: 15; size: NA; CDR3: CASSSGSDRGFEQYF; DNA: TGTGCCAGCAGCTCCGGCTCGGACAGGGGGTTTGAGCAGTACTTC
D: NA; V: TRBV28; J: TRBJ1-6; length: 15; size: once; CDR3: CASSLPRQNNSPLHF; DNA: TGTGCCAGCAGTTTACCTCGACAGAATAATTCACCCCTCCACTTT
D: TRBD2; V: TRBV11-2; J: TRBJ2-1; length: 15; size: once; CDR3: CASSLLAVSYNEQFF; DNA: TGTGCCAGCAGCTTACTAGCGGTCTCCTACAATGAGCAGTTCTTC
D: NA; V: TRBV6-5; J: TRBJ2-7; length: 13; size: NA; CDR3: CASSYSRTYEQYF; DNA: TGTGCCAGCAGTTACTCCAGGACCTACGAGCAGTACTTC
D: TRBD1; V: TRBV5-8; J: TRBJ1-6; length: 16; size: few; CDR3: CASSTRDSSYNSPLHF; DNA: TGTGCCAGCAGCACCCGGGACAGCTCCTATAATTCACCCCTCCACTTT
D: NA; V: TRBV6-4; J: TRBJ1-5; length: 17; size: few; CDR3: CASSFAGGVYSNQPQHF; DNA: TGTGCCAGCAGTTTTGCCGGGGGAGTATATAGCAATCAGCCCCAGCATTTT
D: TRBD1; V: TRBV7-2; J: TRBJ1-6; length: 14; size: NA; CDR3: CASSSRDSQTPLHF; DNA: TGTGCCAGCAGCTCCCGGGACAGTCAGACACCCCTCCACTTT
D: TRBD1; V: TRBV4-1; J: TRBJ2-7; length: 13; size: medium-sized; CDR3: CASSQGTGEGQYF; DNA: TGCGCCAGCAGCCAAGGAACAGGGGAAGGGCAGTACTTC
D: TRBD2; V: TRBV2; J: TRBJ2-7; length: 13; size: NA; CDR3: CARAGVYSYEQYF; DNA: TGTGCCAGAGCGGGAGTCTATTCCTACGAGCAGTACTTC
D: NA; V: TRBV28; J: TRBJ1-6; length: 16; size: NA; CDR3: CASSSGFSSYNSPLHF; DNA: TGTGCCAGCAGCTCAGGGTTTAGCTCCTATAATTCACCCCTCCACTTT
D: TRBD2; V: TRBV18; J: TRBJ2-7; length: 14; size: NA; CDR3: CASSPTSGSVEQYF; DNA: TGTGCCAGCTCACCGACTAGCGGGAGTGTCGAGCAGTACTTC
D: TRBD1; V: TRBV5-1; J: TRBJ1-6; length: 15; size: NA; CDR3: CASSYRSGQGSPLHF; DNA: TGCGCCAGCAGCTACAGATCCGGACAGGGTTCACCCCTCCACTTT
D: NA; V: TRBV21-1; J: TRBJ2-7; length: 11; size: NA; CDR3: CASRSSYEQYF; DNA: TGTGCCAGCCGGAGCTCCTACGAGCAGTACTTC
D: NA; V: TRBV5-1; J: TRBJ2-5; length: 13; size: NA; CDR3: CASSFRGQETQYF; DNA: TGCGCCAGCTCCTTTCGGGGCCAAGAGACCCAGTACTTC
D: TRBD2; V: TRBV19; J: TRBJ2-3; length: 15; size: NA; CDR3: CASSTRLAGVDTQYF; DNA: TGTGCCAGTAGTACCCGACTAGCGGGAGTAGATACGCAGTATTTT
D: NA; V: TRBV21-1; J: TRBJ2-7; length: 13; size: NA; CDR3: CASSEGQGHEQYF; DNA: TGTGCCAGCAGCGAAGGACAGGGCCACGAGCAGTACTTC
D: TRBD1; V: TRBV7-9; J: TRBJ2-7; length: 15; size: NA; CDR3: CASSLTGTEHHEQYF; DNA: TGTGCCAGCAGCTTAACCGGGACAGAGCATCACGAGCAGTACTTC
D: TRBD1; V: TRBV2; J: TRBJ1-5; length: 16; size: NA; CDR3: CASSYTRTGLILGQHF; DNA: TGTGCCAGCAGTTACACAAGGACAGGGCTTATCCTTGGCCAGCATTTT
D: TRBD2; V: TRBV2; J: TRBJ2-1; length: 15; size: NA; CDR3: CASRPSGTRNNEQFF; DNA: TGTGCCAGCAGGCCCAGCGGGACCAGGAACAATGAGCAGTTCTTC
D: NA; V: TRBV5-1; J: TRBJ2-1; length: 16; size: NA; CDR3: CASSLAVWLGDNEQFF; DNA: TGCGCCAGCAGCTTGGCCGTCTGGCTAGGGGACAATGAGCAGTTCTTC
D: NA; V: TRBV10-1; J: TRBJ1-6; length: 16; size: NA; CDR3: CASSPTGPAYNSPLHF; DNA: TGCGCCAGCAGTCCGACAGGTCCGGCGTATAATTCACCCCTCCACTTT
D: NA; V: TRBV28; J: TRBJ2-5; length: 11; size: once; CDR3: CASSGRETQYF; DNA: TGTGCCAGCAGCGGTCGGGAGACCCAGTACTTC
D: TRBD2; V: TRBV12-3/TRBV12-4; J: TRBJ2-7; length: 13; size: NA; CDR3: CASSFLAGVGQYF; DNA: TGTGCCAGCAGCTTCTTGGCGGGAGTGGGGCAGTACTTC
D: TRBD2; V: TRBV9; J: TRBJ2-3; length: 18; size: NA; CDR3: CASSVGGRKREGTDTQYF; DNA: TGTGCCAGCAGCGTAGGGGGGAGGAAGCGGGAGGGTACAGATACGCAGTATTTT
D: NA; V: TRBV5-4; J: TRBJ2-5; length: 14; size: NA; CDR3: CASSFRASQETQYF; DNA: TGTGCCAGCAGCTTCAGGGCCAGCCAAGAGACCCAGTACTTC
D: TRBD2; V: TRBV14; J: TRBJ2-3; length: 18; size: NA; CDR3: CASSQTSGTLGSTDTQYF; DNA: TGTGCCAGCAGCCAAACTAGCGGGACCCTCGGGAGCACAGATACGCAGTATTTT
D: NA; V: TRBV27; J: TRBJ2-3; length: 15; size: NA; CDR3: CASSQHRVRTDTQYF; DNA: TGTGCCAGCAGTCAACACAGGGTCCGCACAGATACGCAGTATTTT
D: TRBD1; V: TRBV28; J: TRBJ1-1; length: 14; size: NA; CDR3: CASPPNRGNTEAFF; DNA: TGTGCCAGCCCCCCTAACAGGGGAAACACTGAAGCTTTCTTT
D: TRBD2; V: TRBV11-2; J: TRBJ2-7; length: 14; size: NA; CDR3: CASSLDRLAGEEYF; DNA: TGTGCCAGCAGCTTAGATCGACTAGCGGGAGAAGAGTACTTC
D: TRBD1; V: TRBV5-1; J: TRBJ1-2; length: 15; size: many; CDR3: CASSPRQGRNYGYTF; DNA: TGCGCCAGCAGCCCTAGACAGGGTAGGAACTATGGCTACACCTTC
D: NA; V: TRBV7-6; J: TRBJ2-3; length: 17; size: once; CDR3: CASSLGASVAATDTQYF; DNA: TGTGCCAGCAGCTTAGGGGCCTCGGTAGCGGCCACAGATACGCAGTATTTT
D: TRBD1; V: TRBV6-5; J: TRBJ2-7; length: 15; size: NA; CDR3: CASSYSGQGTYEQYF; DNA: TGTGCCAGCAGTTACTCGGGACAGGGGACCTACGAGCAGTACTTC
D: TRBD2; V: TRBV29-1; J: TRBJ2-2; length: 15; size: NA; CDR3: CSARTSGRSTGELFF; DNA: TGCAGCGCCCGAACTAGCGGGAGATCCACCGGGGAGCTGTTTTTT
D: TRBD2; V: TRBV5-5; J: TRBJ2-3; length: 20; size: NA; CDR3: CASSLAVYLAGASGTDTQYF; DNA: TGTGCCAGCAGCTTGGCCGTGTATCTAGCGGGAGCGTCTGGCACAGATACGCAGTATTTT
D: TRBD1; V: TRBV7-2; J: TRBJ1-2; length: 15; size: once; CDR3: CASSLGLPGQGAPHF; DNA: TGTGCCAGCAGCTTAGGACTTCCGGGACAGGGGGCTCCTCACTTC
D: TRBD2; V: TRBV27; J: TRBJ2-7; length: 14; size: NA; CDR3: CASSSGLAGDEQYF; DNA: TGTGCCAGCAGCTCGGGACTAGCGGGGGACGAGCAGTACTTC
D: NA; V: TRBV3-1/TRBV3-2; J: TRBJ2-5; length: 20; size: NA; CDR3: CASSQGRALSGRSTGETQYF; DNA: TGTGCCAGCAGCCAAGGTCGGGCACTAAGCGGGCGTTCAACTGGGGAGACCCAGTACTTC
D: NA; V: TRBV7-6; J: TRBJ2-7; length: 19; size: NA; CDR3: CASSLFPPSSVGRGYEQYF; DNA: TGTGCCAGCAGCTTATTTCCTCCTTCTAGCGTTGGTAGGGGCTACGAGCAGTACTTC
D: TRBD1; V: TRBV28; J: TRBJ1-2; length: 14; size: NA; CDR3: CASSPGTGYYGYTF; DNA: TGTGCCAGCAGCCCCGGGACAGGGTACTATGGCTACACCTTC
D: NA; V: TRBV5-1; J: TRBJ2-5; length: 15; size: NA; CDR3: CASSLGKRLQETQYF; DNA: TGCGCCAGCAGCTTGGGTAAGCGGTTACAAGAGACCCAGTACTTC
D: NA; V: TRBV7-2; J: TRBJ1-5; length: 14; size: NA; CDR3: CASSQDSSNQPQHF; DNA: TGTGCCAGCAGCCAAGACAGTAGCAATCAGCCCCAGCATTTT
D: TRBD1; V: TRBV7-9; J: TRBJ2-5; length: 18; size: once; CDR3: CASSFDLFGQGQRETQYF; DNA: TGTGCCAGCAGCTTCGACTTGTTTGGACAGGGACAGAGGGAGACCCAGTACTTC
D: NA; V: TRBV27; J: TRBJ2-1; length: 12; size: few; CDR3: CASSRVVDEQFF; DNA: TGTGCCAGCAGTCGGGTAGTTGATGAGCAGTTCTTC
D: NA; V: TRBV5-1; J: TRBJ1-5; length: 15; size: NA; CDR3: CASSLEGNSNQPQHF; DNA: TGCGCCAGCAGCTTGGAGGGGAATAGCAATCAGCCCCAGCATTTT
D: NA; V: TRBV6-6; J: TRBJ2-7; length: 15; size: once; CDR3: CASSYSMYNSYEQYF; DNA: TGTGCCAGCAGTTACTCGATGTACAACTCCTACGAGCAGTACTTC
D: NA; V: TRBV5-1; J: TRBJ1-1; length: 14; size: few; CDR3: CASGQGGISMEAFF; DNA: TGCGCCAGCGGACAAGGGGGAATCTCCATGGAAGCTTTCTTT
D: NA; V: TRBV5-1; J: TRBJ2-2; length: 16; size: NA; CDR3: CASSGGGDSGTGELFF; DNA: TGCGCCAGCAGCGGAGGAGGGGATTCGGGCACCGGGGAGCTGTTTTTT
D: NA; V: TRBV29-1; J: TRBJ2-7; length: 13; size: once; CDR3: CSVELGAAHEQYF; DNA: TGCAGCGTCGAGTTAGGGGCCGCCCACGAGCAGTACTTC
D: TRBD1; V: TRBV5-1; J: TRBJ1-4; length: 14; size: NA; CDR3: CASSRDSTNEKLFF; DNA: TGCGCCAGCAGCCGGGACAGCACTAATGAAAAACTGTTTTTT
D: TRBD2; V: TRBV28; J: TRBJ2-7; length: 12; size: NA; CDR3: CASSGGTHEQYF; DNA: TGTGCCAGCTCGGGGGGTACCCACGAGCAGTACTTC
D: TRBD2; V: TRBV24-1; J: TRBJ2-3; length: 16; size: NA; CDR3: CATSDPTSGRTDTQYF; DNA: TGTGCCACCAGTGACCCCACTAGCGGGAGAACAGATACGCAGTATTTT
D: NA; V: TRBV7-9; J: TRBJ2-1; length: 15; size: NA; CDR3: CASTPGSGNYNEQFF; DNA: TGTGCCAGCACCCCTGGGTCCGGGAACTACAATGAGCAGTTCTTC